Shown below are 23 T cell receptor beta chains from a single sample sequenced in a study of T cells in tumors after PD-1 blockade. Time point denoted: second of two post-therapy site-matched biopsies roughly two months apart. Using immunoSEQ multiplex PCR, the repertoire was profiled, and TCRdb retains in-frame clones only, with some absent. Among more than 8,000 clones listed, around three fifths were seen once. The sequenced sample was tumor tissue, obtained after anti-PD-1 treatment. The receptors here all came from a human donor with basal cell carcinoma.

V is TRBV27 and J is TRBJ2-1; 9 positions match TRBD1. J lost 7 bases, V lost 6 bases, and 7 bases had no gene match. The CDR3 totals 14 residues. In germline, CDR1 is MNHEY, CDR2 SMNVEV (reference sequence). CDR3 in amino acids: CASRVTGGTNEQFF. The CDR3 region has the DNA TGTGCCAGCAGAGTGACAGGGGGTACTAATGAGCAGTTCTTC.

J is TRBJ1-2 and V is TRBV5-1; D might be TRBD1 (6 bases). The ends were cut back, 4 bases at V and 2 bases at J, with 18 bases in the middle. Germline CDR1 and CDR2: SGHRS and YFSETQ. The CDR3 runs to 16 residues. The CDR3 here is CASSGSGGPQNYGYTF. The CDR3 DNA sequence: TGCGCCAGCAGCGGTAGTGGGGGGCCGCAGAACTATGGCTACACCTTC.

This clone was counted between two and nine times. V usage is TRBV29-1 and J usage is TRBJ1-1; TRBD1 matches 9 bases. The CDR3 contains 13 residues. J lost 1 base, V lost 6 bases, and 3 bases had no gene match. Germline CDR1 and CDR2: SQVTM and ANQGSEA. CDR3 DNA sequence: TGCAGCGTACAGGGGGCAACGAACACTGAAGCTTTCTTT. As protein: CSVQGATNTEAFF.

This clone was counted between two and nine times. V is TRBV11-3 and J is TRBJ2-3; 11 bases map to TRBD2. The germline gives CDR1 SGHNT, CDR2 YENEEA. This CDR3 is 15 amino acids long. The junction had 7 bases not matched to a gene; V was cut back by 5 bases and J by 6 bases. The CDR3 sequence: CASSRTSGGWDTQYF. The CDR3 bases are TGTGCCAGCAGCCGCACTAGCGGGGGATGGGATACGCAGTATTTT.

The chain has TRBV5-1 and TRBJ2-1; possible D gene TRBD2, 7 bases. Germline CDR1 SGHRS, CDR2 YFSETQ. The CDR3 loop spans 16 amino acids. The V end lost 0 bases, the J end lost 5 bases, and 15 bases lay between the germline ends. The CDR3 sequence is CASSLAGGAGNNEQFF. CDR3 sequence (DNA): TGCGCCAGCAGCTTGGCTGGGGGGGCGGGAAACAATGAGCAGTTCTTC.

The chain links TRBV3-1 (or the pseudogene TRBV3-2) to TRBJ2-5, with D perhaps TRBD2 (6 bases). V was pared by 4 bases and J by 4 bases, with 19 bases between. Germline CDR1 is LGHDT and CDR2 is YNNKEL (reference sequence). CDR3 length: 16 amino acids. The DNA of the CDR3 is TGTGCCAGCAGCCCAGTAGGCGGGGTAGGTGGAGAGACCCAGTACTTC. Its protein product is CASSPVGGVGGETQYF.

J is TRBJ1-5 and V is TRBV27; D not resolved. From germline, CDR1 is MNHEY and CDR2 SMNVEV (reference sequence). This CDR3 is 15 amino acids long. The V end lost 3 bases, the J end lost 0 bases, and 9 bases lay between the germline ends. CDR3 residues: CASSLTVHSNQPQHF. CDR3 bases: TGTGCCAGCAGTTTGACGGTCCATAGCAATCAGCCCCAGCATTTT.

The table lists this clone with a few counts. The sample has other DNA sequences that encode this CDR3 too. The CDR3 coding sequence is TGTGCCAGTAGTATCCAGGGGGTGCGTGAGACCCAGTACTTC. Protein product: CASSIQGVRETQYF. The chain is built from TRBV19 and TRBJ2-5; TRBD1 matches 7 bases. The trim removed 3 bases at V and 5 bases at J, leaving 6 bases unmatched. This CDR3 has 14 residues. Germline V gene data show CDR1 as LNHDA and CDR2 as SQIVND (reference sequence). The full variable domain, in which reference TRBV19 and TRBJ2-5 provide the parts outside the CDR3, is DGGITQSPKYLFRKEGQNVTLSCEQNLNHDAMYWYRQDPGQGLRLIYYSQIVNDFQKGDIAEGYSVSREKKESFPLTVTSAQKNPTAFYLCASSIQGVRETQYFGPGTRLLVL.

The CDR3 nucleotides are TGCAGTGCTAGTCCCACAGGGAGTCACTTTGGTTCACCCCTCCACTTT. It translates to CSASPTGSHFGSPLHF. The chain recombines TRBV20-1 with TRBJ1-6; perhaps TRBD1 as D (6 bases). The CDR3 extends over 16 amino acids. V dropped 3 bases and J dropped 9 bases, with 21 bases sitting between them. CDR1 is DFQATT and CDR2 is SNEGSKA in the germline V gene (reference sequence).

J is TRBJ1-6 and V is TRBV2; no clear D gene. Germline CDR1 is SNHLY and CDR2 is FYNNEI. V gave up 3 bases and J gave up 7 bases, with 10 bases separating them. The CDR3 sequence is 14 residues long. The chain's CDR3 is CASSDGERNSPLHF. The CDR3, as DNA: TGTGCCAGCAGTGATGGTGAAAGGAATTCACCCCTCCACTTT.

Concerning this clone: At one end, the junction sequence differs from germline, possibly due to a read error. The same CDR3 can be traced to other DNA sequences in this sample. The rearrangement links TRBV30 to TRBJ2-7; 9 nucleotides agree with TRBD2. The CDR3 extends over 15 amino acids. Per the germline V gene, CDR1 is GTSNPN and CDR2 is SVGIG (reference sequence). As DNA, the CDR3 is TGTGCCGGGAGGGGCGGGGGGGCCCTTTCCTACGAGCAGTACTTC. Protein sequence: CAGRGGGALSYEQYF.

This clone was observed once. At one end the junction does not follow the germline gene, possibly because of a read error. The chain combines TRBV5-1 with TRBJ2-1; 8 nucleotides agree with TRBD2. This CDR3 has 18 amino acids. Per germline, CDR1 SGHRS and CDR2 YFSETQ. CDR3 sequence (DNA): TGCGCCCGCAGCTTGAATATCGGGGGGCGGGGGGCCCAAAATGAGCAGTTCTTC. It is translated as CARSLNIGGRGAQNEQFF.

The rearrangement uses TRBV3-1 (or the pseudogene TRBV3-2) and TRBJ2-1; 9 positions agree with TRBD2. Trimming took 5 bases from V and 2 from J; bases not matched to a gene: 10. The germline V gene encodes CDR1 LGHDT and CDR2 YNNKEL (reference sequence). This CDR3 is 17 amino acids long. The CDR3 sequence is CASSAQQTSGPYNEQFF. For the CDR3, the DNA is TGTGCCAGCAGCGCCCAGCAGACTAGCGGCCCCTACAATGAGCAGTTCTTC.

This rearrangement joins TRBV2 to TRBJ1-2; 8 nucleotides align to TRBD1. The germline V gene has CDR1 SNHLY and CDR2 FYNNEI. The CDR3 spans 14 residues. J lost 4 bases, V lost 4 bases, and 5 bases had no gene match. The CDR3 reads CASSVTDRVYGYTF. CDR3 in DNA: TGTGCCAGCAGTGTTACGGACAGGGTCTATGGCTACACCTTC.

By share, this clone counts as medium-sized. This chain connects TRBV20-1 to TRBJ2-3; possibly TRBD2 for D (5 bases). This CDR3 has 13 amino acids. The V gene lost 3 bases and the J gene lost 3 bases, with 10 bases spanning the gap. The germline V gene has CDR1 DFQATT and CDR2 SNEGSKA (reference sequence). CDR3 residues: CSASHGDTDTQYF. CDR3 sequence (DNA): TGCAGTGCTAGTCACGGGGATACAGATACGCAGTATTTT.

This chain connects TRBV19 to TRBJ2-5; D unclear. V was clipped by 5 bases and J by 0 bases, with 4 bases between them. The CDR3 is 12 amino acids. Germline assignment: CDR1 LNHDA and CDR2 SQIVND (reference sequence). CDR3 amino acids: CASSLDQETQYF. The CDR3 nucleotides read TGTGCCAGTAGTTTGGACCAAGAGACCCAGTACTTC.

By sample fraction, this clone is large (0.1 to 1%). The genes are TRBV7-2 and TRBJ2-1; TRBD2 agrees at 12 bases. The CDR3 is made up of 15 amino acids. The V segment lost 5 bases and the J segment 2 bases; nucleotides outside the gene matches: 1. Germline V CDR1 and CDR2: SGHTA, FQGNSA. CDR3 amino acids: CASSGLAGPYNEQFF. CDR3 DNA: TGTGCCAGCAGCGGACTAGCGGGGCCCTACAATGAGCAGTTCTTC.

A single count supports this clone. V gene TRBV19 combines with J gene TRBJ2-6; 12 nucleotides align to TRBD2. The ends lost 6 bases at V and 1 base at J; junction bases unmatched: 13. CDR1 and CDR2 (germline): LNHDA, SQIVND (reference sequence). The CDR3 totals 20 residues. The CDR3 is CASSLTRLAGEPSGANVLTF. The CDR3 DNA reads TGTGCCAGTAGCCTTACGCGACTAGCGGGGGAACCTTCTGGGGCCAACGTCCTGACTTTC.

By share, this clone counts as medium-sized. The chain recombines TRBV6-1 with TRBJ1-2; perhaps TRBD1 as D (5 bases). CDR3 length equals 15 residues. V lost 3 bases and J lost 4, with 15 bases in between. In germline, CDR1 is MNHNS, CDR2 SASEGT. CDR3 DNA sequence: TGTGCCAGCAGTGAGCTCAAAGGGGTGGCCTATGGCTACACCTTC. This gives the protein CASSELKGVAYGYTF.

This clone is labeled as medium-sized (0.01 to 0.1%). The gene calls are TRBV6-2 or TRBV6-3 and TRBJ1-1, with 7 bases lining up with TRBD1. Germline V CDR1 and CDR2: MNHEY, SVGEGT. With V trimmed by 0 bases and J by 0 bases, 7 bases remained unmatched. The CDR3 has 17 residues. In DNA, the CDR3 is TGTGCCAGCAGTTACTCTCGACAGGGACCGCTGAACACTGAAGCTTTCTTT. It specifies CASSYSRQGPLNTEAFF.

The rearrangement links TRBV20-1 to TRBJ1-2; unclear D gene. V gave up 3 bases and J gave up 4 bases, with 9 bases separating them. The CDR3 length is 12 residues. Germline V gene data show CDR1 as DFQATT and CDR2 as SNEGSKA (reference sequence). Here the CDR3 DNA reads TGCAGTGCTAGTTCCGGGATCTATGGCTACACCTTC. Translated, it gives CSASSGIYGYTF.

In this sample, this clone turned up a few times. The chain uses TRBV29-1 and TRBJ1-1, with 9 bases lining up with TRBD1. The germline CDR1 and CDR2 sequences are SQVTM and ANQGSEA. The CDR3 spans 13 residues. Losses at the gene ends were 1 base for V and 11 bases for J; bases not matched to a gene: 8. In nucleotides, the CDR3 is TGCAGCGTTGAAGTGGGGACAGGGACGAATGCTTTCTTT. Its translation: CSVEVGTGTNAFF.

This clone was picked up a small number of times. The CDR3 loop is CASSLAGQGREQYF. The CDR3 nucleotides read TGTGCCAGCAGCTTAGCGGGACAGGGACGCGAGCAGTACTTC. The chain has TRBV7-9 and TRBJ2-7; TRBD1 agrees at 9 bases. Germline CDR1 and CDR2: SEHNR and FQNEAQ (reference sequence). The CDR3 has 14 residues. After removal of 0 bases from V and 6 bases from J, the junction contained 3 bases not matched to a gene. The full variable domain, completed using reference TRBV7-9 and TRBJ2-7, is DTGVSQNPRHKITKRGQNVTFRCDPISEHNRLYWYRQTLGQGPEFLTYFQNEAQLEKSRLLSDRFSAERPKGSFSTLEIQRTEQGDSAMYLCASSLAGQGREQYFGPGTRLTVT.